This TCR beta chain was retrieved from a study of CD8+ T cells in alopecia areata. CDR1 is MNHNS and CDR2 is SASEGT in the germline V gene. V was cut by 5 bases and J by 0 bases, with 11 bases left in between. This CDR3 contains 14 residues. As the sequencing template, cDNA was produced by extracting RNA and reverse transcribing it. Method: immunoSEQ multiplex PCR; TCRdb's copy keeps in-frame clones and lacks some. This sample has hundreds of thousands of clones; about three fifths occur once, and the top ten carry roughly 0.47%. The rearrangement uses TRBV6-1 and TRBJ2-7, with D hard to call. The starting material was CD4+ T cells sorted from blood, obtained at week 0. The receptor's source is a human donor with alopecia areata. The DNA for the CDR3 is TGTGCCAGCAGTACCAAGCTGAACTCCTACGAGCAGTACTTC. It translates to CASSTKLNSYEQYF.